The next 31 T cell receptor beta chains were all read from a single sample in a study of T cell clonality in common variable immunodeficiency. Which antigens these TCRs recognize remains unknown. Sequencing used immunoSEQ multiplex PCR; TCRdb keeps in-frame clones, though not all of them. Observed in the sample are fewer than 30,000 clones, none of them singletons. Study results and limitations: Common variable immunodeficiency TCR beta sequences reportedly had fewer deletions and N-nucleotide insertions.

What was sequenced was peripheral blood mononuclear cells. The receptors come from a human donor with common variable immunodeficiency.

This clone was found a few times. Coverage ceases 3 residues before the CDR3 finishes, and the germline J gene fills in the end. This chain connects TRBV6-4 to TRBJ2-1, with 8 bases aligning to TRBD2. Germline CDR1 and CDR2: MRHNA and SNTAGT. The V gene end was trimmed by 6 bases and the J gene end by 6 bases; junction bases not matched to a gene: 4. There are 13 residues in the CDR3. CDR3 sequence reads: CASSAGTSNEQFF. CDR3 DNA, as far as it was read: TGTGCCAGCAGCGCCGGGACTAGCAATGAG.

This clone came up many times. The read ends 3 residues before the CDR3 terminus; that terminus is restored from the germline J gene. The chain carries TRBV19 and TRBJ1-5; possibly TRBD1 for D (6 bases). Trimming removed 8 bases from V and 5 bases from J, with 10 bases in between. Germline V gene data show CDR1 as LNHDA and CDR2 as SQIVND (reference sequence). The CDR3 totals 12 residues. CDR3 protein: CASSGDDQPQHF. The covered CDR3 bases are TGTGCCAGTTCAGGGGATGATCAGCCC.

This clone has just a few counts. Read data end 3 residues before the CDR3 end; the end is taken from the germline J gene. The V gene is TRBV6-2 or TRBV6-3, the J gene TRBJ2-3, with 8 positions matching TRBD2. This CDR3 is built from 16 residues. CDR1 and CDR2 (germline): MNHEY, SVGEGT. Germline trimming cut 2 bases from V and 2 bases from J; bases unmatched to any gene: 6. The sequenced CDR3 bases are TGTGCCAGCAGTTACGCGGGGGGACCCTCCACAGATACG. This codes for CASSYAGGPSTDT. The whole CDR3 is CASSYAGGPSTDTQYF.

The sample holds a few counts of this clone. The sequenced CDR3 bases are TGTGCCAGCAGTTACCCCGAGGGGACAGAAGAGACC. Translated, it gives CASSYPEGTEET. The full CDR3 reads CASSYPEGTEETQYF. J is TRBJ2-5 and V is TRBV6-2 or TRBV6-3; 7 nucleotides line up with TRBD1. With the read ending 3 residues before the CDR3 end, the germline J gene is used to fill in that end. The germline gives CDR1 MNHEY, CDR2 SVGEGT. This CDR3 has 15 amino acids. Unmatched junction bases numbered 6, after V lost 2 bases and J lost 3 bases.

Many counts were recorded for this clone. The read is 3 residues too short to cover the CDR3 end, so that end is filled in from the germline J gene. This chain connects TRBV20-1 to TRBJ2-3; D may be TRBD2 (7 bases). Looked up from germline, CDR1 is DFQATT and CDR2 is SNEGSKA (reference sequence). The CDR3 sequence is 14 residues long. Trimming cost V 1 base and J 2 bases, with 10 bases left between them. CDR3 bases read: TGCAGTGCTAGAGTAGGGGGGGTCACAGATACG. It is translated as CSARVGGVTDT. The CDR3, in full, reads CSARVGGVTDTQYF.

This clone has ten or more counts. Coverage ceases 3 residues before the CDR3 finishes, and the germline J gene fills in the end. The chain employs TRBV5-1 and TRBJ1-3, with 8 bases lining up with TRBD1. The CDR3 loop spans 14 amino acids. The V and J ends lost 3 bases and 4 bases, in that order; junction bases with no gene match: 3. Germline values: CDR1 SGHRS, CDR2 YFSETQ. Incomplete CDR3 DNA: TGCGCCAGCAGCTCGACAGGGGTGGGAAACACC. This sequence encodes CASSSTGVGNT. The full CDR3 reads CASSSTGVGNTIYF.

As concerns this clone: The CDR3 goes on 3 residues after the read ends, and that part is filled in from the germline J gene. V usage is TRBV7-9 and J usage is TRBJ2-3; 9 bases align to TRBD1. Germline CDR1 and CDR2: SEHNR and FQNEAQ (reference sequence). J was trimmed by 5 bases and V by 7 bases; bases with no gene match: 7. The CDR3 runs to 14 residues. Incomplete CDR3 DNA: TGTGCCAGCATGGAACAGGGGGCCGTAGATACG. Protein product: CASMEQGAVDT. The CDR3 as a whole reads CASMEQGAVDTQYF.

There are many counts of this clone. The read comes to an end 3 residues before the CDR3 does, leaving the germline J gene to fill in the end. The rearrangement joins TRBV5-6 to TRBJ1-3; the match to TRBD1 covers 7 bases. The CDR3 runs to 13 residues. Germline V gene data show CDR1 as SGHDT and CDR2 as YYEEEE. Trimming removed 4 bases from V and 4 bases from J; junction bases left unmatched: 2. CDR3 loop: CASSQTGGNTIYF. The CDR3 DNA, read in part, is TGTGCCAGCAGCCAGACAGGGGGAAACACC.

In this sample, this clone turned up a few times. The read ends 3 residues early relative to the CDR3; the germline J gene fills the gap. The chain recombines TRBV7-9 with TRBJ2-5; D uncertain. Germline V lookup: CDR1 SEHNR, CDR2 FQNEAQ (reference sequence). V lost 2 bases and J lost 2, with 3 bases in between. CDR3 size: 12 residues. CDR3 bases read: TGTGCCAGCAGCTTACAGCAAGAGACC. Amino acids: CASSLQQET. The CDR3 reads in full as CASSLQQETQYF.

As for this clone: Coverage ceases 3 residues before the CDR3 finishes, and the germline J gene fills in the end. V gene TRBV5-1 combines with J gene TRBJ1-6; TRBD1 matches 7 bases. The CDR3 covers 15 residues. V dropped 4 bases and J dropped 11; count of bases not matched to a gene: 12. Germline loops: CDR1 SGHRS, CDR2 YFSETQ. The sequenced part of the CDR3 DNA is TGCGCCAGCAGCATCGACACCGGACAGGCCGCACCC. Its protein is CASSIDTGQAAP. The full CDR3 reads CASSIDTGQAAPLHF.

Details on this clone: The read ends 3 residues shy of where the CDR3 ends; the end is completed using the germline J gene. The J gene is TRBJ2-5, the V gene TRBV6-2 or TRBV6-3; 8 positions match TRBD2. CDR1 is MNHEY and CDR2 is SVGEGT in the germline V gene. The V segment lost 6 bases and the J segment 5 bases; nucleotides outside the gene matches: 8. This CDR3 comprises 14 residues. The sequenced CDR3 bases are TGTGCCAGCAGATTTAGCGGGGTGCAGGAGACC. This codes for CASRFSGVQET. The CDR3, in full, reads CASRFSGVQETQYF.

Concerning this clone: Read coverage stops 3 residues before the CDR3 terminus; the germline J gene supplies the remainder. This chain links TRBV7-2 with TRBJ2-4; a possible D gene is TRBD1 (5 bases). CDR3 length equals 13 residues. V lost 1 base to trimming and J lost 6 bases, with 7 bases between them. The germline V gene has CDR1 SGHTA and CDR2 FQGNSA. CDR3 sequence: CASSLGQLNIQYF. The CDR3 DNA, read in part, is TGTGCCAGCAGCTTAGGACAGCTAAACATT.

This clone has only a few counts. Sequencing ends 3 residues short of the CDR3 end; the germline J gene provides the rest. This chain connects TRBV19 to TRBJ1-2; tentative D call: TRBD1 (5 bases). The CDR3 sequence is 16 residues long. The germline CDR1 and CDR2 sequences are LNHDA and SQIVND (reference sequence). With 10 bases removed from V and 4 bases from J, the gap between germline ends came to 25 bases. CDR3 DNA (partial): TGTGCCACCTCCTCTACCGCGACGGGGGGACTCTATGGC. Protein sequence: CATSSTATGGLYG. The whole CDR3 protein is CATSSTATGGLYGYTF. The full variable domain, rest sourced from reference TRBV19 and TRBJ1-2, is DGGITQSPKYLFRKEGQNVTLSCEQNLNHDAMYWYRQDPGQGLRLIYYSQIVNDFQKGDIAEGYSVSREKKESFPLTVTSAQKNPTAFYLCATSSTATGGLYGYTFGSGTRLTVV.

About this clone: The read ends 3 residues shy of where the CDR3 ends; the end is completed using the germline J gene. V is TRBV18 and J is TRBJ1-1; 7 nucleotides align to TRBD1. The length of the CDR3 is 11 residues. Per the germline V gene, CDR1 is KGHSH and CDR2 is LQKENI. The covered CDR3 bases are TGTGCCAGCTCACCGGGACAGGAA. This gives the protein CASSPGQE. The entire CDR3 protein reads CASSPGQEAFF.

A few counts support this clone. Sequencing ends 3 residues short of the CDR3 end; the germline J gene provides the rest. The chain joins TRBV7-2 to TRBJ1-5; D gene unclear. V gave up 1 base and J gave up 0 bases, with 7 bases separating them. The CDR3 totals 15 residues. The germline gives CDR1 SGHTA, CDR2 FQGNSA. The CDR3 bases that were read are TGTGCCAGCAGCTTAGGCGGGTTTAGCAATCAGCCC. This translates into CASSLGGFSNQP. The CDR3, in full, reads CASSLGGFSNQPQHF.

This clone was counted a few times. The read comes to an end 3 residues before the CDR3 does, leaving the germline J gene to fill in the end. The chain is built from TRBV7-9 and TRBJ2-5; D perhaps matches TRBD1 (6 bases). Germline lookup yields CDR1 SEHNR and CDR2 FQNEAQ (reference sequence). V gave up 3 bases and J gave up 5 bases, with 16 bases separating them. The CDR3 covers 15 residues. The part of the CDR3 DNA that was read is TGTGCCAGCAGCTTCAATCAGGGGATGGGGGAGACC. Protein sequence: CASSFNQGMGET. The whole CDR3 reads CASSFNQGMGETQYF.

This clone has at least ten counts. The observed sequence ends 3 residues before the CDR3 terminus, with the missing tail filled in from the germline J gene. The V call is TRBV7-8, the J call TRBJ1-2; 8 bases agree with TRBD1. Per germline, CDR1 SGHVS and CDR2 FQNEAQ. The CDR3 length is 13 residues. The J segment lost 7 bases and the V segment lost 4 bases, leaving 5 bases of the junction unmatched. The CDR3 protein is CASSSQDRAGYTF. The CDR3 DNA, read in part, is TGTGCCAGCAGCTCGCAGGACAGGGCTGGC.

This clone was seen only a few times. The read is 3 residues too short to cover the CDR3 end, so that end is filled in from the germline J gene. V gene TRBV6-2 or TRBV6-3 combines with J gene TRBJ1-5; the match to TRBD1 covers 11 bases. With 7 bases clipped from V and 4 bases from J, the junction kept 12 bases outside the gene matches. The CDR3 sequence is 17 residues long. Germline V gene sequence: CDR1 MNHEY, CDR2 SVGEGT. Incomplete CDR3 DNA: TGTGCCAGCACCCCGGACAGGGGGCGCCGTCTGAATCAGCCC. Amino acids: CASTPDRGRRLNQP. The whole CDR3 sequence is CASTPDRGRRLNQPQHF.

As concerns this clone: With the read ending 3 residues before the CDR3 end, the germline J gene is used to fill in that end. The chain recombines TRBV19 with TRBJ1-1, with no clear D. The V gene's germline CDR1 is LNHDA and CDR2 SQIVND (reference sequence). The CDR3 is 18 amino acids. The ends were cut back, 0 bases at V and 0 bases at J, with 17 bases in the middle. The DNA read from the CDR3 is TGTGCCAGTAGTATAGATTACGAGGCAGCTGACTTGAACACTGAA. It specifies CASSIDYEAADLNTE. The whole CDR3 protein reads CASSIDYEAADLNTEAFF. The variable domain in full, with the rest retrieved from reference TRBV19 and TRBJ1-1, is DGGITQSPKYLFRKEGQNVTLSCEQNLNHDAMYWYRQDPGQGLRLIYYSQIVNDFQKGDIAEGYSVSREKKESFPLTVTSAQKNPTAFYLCASSIDYEAADLNTEAFFGQGTRLTVV.

The sample holds a few counts of this clone. From the germline J gene comes the end of the CDR3, since the read stops 3 residues before it. The rearrangement uses TRBV19 and TRBJ1-5; D remains unclear. V was pared by 7 bases and J by 2 bases, with 12 bases between. There are 14 residues in the CDR3. Germline assignment: CDR1 LNHDA and CDR2 SQIVND (reference sequence). The CDR3 DNA, read in part, is TGTGCCAGTACGTACAAAGATGGCAATCAGCCC. Protein sequence: CASTYKDGNQP. The full-length CDR3 reads as CASTYKDGNQPQHF.

Regarding this clone: The CDR3 end falls 3 residues outside the read, so it is completed with the germline J gene. The genes are TRBV2 and TRBJ2-7; 12 bases align to TRBD2. CDR1 and CDR2 (germline): SNHLY, FYNNEI. CDR3 length equals 17 residues. Trimming removed 2 bases from V and 5 bases from J; junction bases left unmatched: 10. The covered CDR3 bases are TGTGCCAGCAGTGAACCCCGACTAGCGGGGGAGAAAGACGAG. Amino acids: CASSEPRLAGEKDE. The full CDR3 is CASSEPRLAGEKDEQYF.

This clone was found many times. Read coverage stops 3 residues before the CDR3 terminus; the germline J gene supplies the remainder. The chain links TRBV29-1 to TRBJ1-5; 10 bases line up with TRBD1. Trimming at V came to 1 base and at J to 4 bases, leaving 4 bases not matched to a gene. This CDR3 is 15 amino acids long. Per germline, CDR1 SQVTM and CDR2 ANQGSEA. CDR3 bases read: TGCAGCGTTGAAGTCGGACAGGGGGGGAATCAGCCC. Translating it yields CSVEVGQGGNQP. The whole CDR3 is CSVEVGQGGNQPQHF. The full variable domain, rest sourced from reference TRBV29-1 and TRBJ1-5, is SAVISQKPSRDICQRGTSLTIQCQVDSQVTMMFWYRQQPGQSLTLIATANQGSEATYESGFVIDKFPISRPNLTFSTLTVSNMSPEDSSIYLCSVEVGQGGNQPQHFGDGTRLSIL.

This clone came up a few times. The read is 3 residues too short to cover the CDR3 end, so that end is filled in from the germline J gene. The chain links TRBV7-2 to TRBJ1-6; no reliable D call. Germline V gene data show CDR1 as SGHTA and CDR2 as FQGNSA. The CDR3 consists of 13 residues. Trimming took off 5 bases at V and 8 bases at J, with 10 bases between the two ends. The CDR3 protein is CASSPGVYSPLHF. The covered CDR3 bases are TGTGCCAGCAGCCCCGGTGTATATTCACCC.

Many counts were recorded for this clone. Read data end 3 residues before the CDR3 end; the end is taken from the germline J gene. The chain uses TRBV19 and TRBJ2-2, with D perhaps TRBD1 (6 bases). Germline V gene lookup returns CDR1 LNHDA and CDR2 SQIVND (reference sequence). This CDR3 is 14 amino acids long. Trimming removed 4 bases from V and 6 bases from J, with 12 bases in between. The DNA read from the CDR3 is TGTGCCAGTAGTAACACAGGGTTGGCCGGGGAG. Protein: CASSNTGLAGE. The whole CDR3 reads CASSNTGLAGELFF.

This clone was seen at least ten times. With the read ending 3 residues before the CDR3 end, the germline J gene is used to fill in that end. The chain joins TRBV5-8 to TRBJ2-2; TRBD1 aligns across 8 bases. V shed 5 bases, J shed 0 bases, and the junction held 3 bases outside the gene matches. The CDR3 loop spans 15 amino acids. Germline V lookup: CDR1 SGHTS, CDR2 YDEGEE. The CDR3: CASRTGQANTGELFF. Incomplete CDR3 DNA: TGTGCCAGCAGAACGGGACAGGCGAACACCGGGGAG.

This clone is labeled as medium-sized (0.01 to 0.1%). The read finishes 3 residues shy of the CDR3 end, and the germline J gene is used to complete it. The chain carries TRBV19 and TRBJ2-5; TRBD1 matches at 8 bases. With 3 bases clipped from V and 2 bases from J, the junction kept 5 bases outside the gene matches. The CDR3 is made up of 15 amino acids. Germline CDR1 is LNHDA and CDR2 is SQIVND (reference sequence). CDR3 protein: CASSMGTGLQETQYF. The sequenced CDR3 bases are TGTGCCAGTAGTATGGGGACAGGCCTGCAAGAGACC.

The table lists this clone with a few counts. The CDR3 end is not reached by the read, which stops 3 residues before it; the germline J gene fills it in. V gene TRBV6-2 or TRBV6-3 combines with J gene TRBJ2-1; D unresolved. This CDR3 region has 11 residues. Germline loops: CDR1 MNHEY, CDR2 SVGEGT. Trimming took 10 bases from V and 4 from J, leaving 8 bases between them. The CDR3 region is CATTYYNEQFF. CDR3 bases read: TGTGCCACTACTTATTACAATGAG.

This clone was found a few times. The observed sequence ends 3 residues before the CDR3 terminus, with the missing tail filled in from the germline J gene. The chain has TRBV13 and TRBJ1-2; no clear D gene. Germline V gene data show CDR1 as PRHDT and CDR2 as FYEKMQ (reference sequence). The CDR3 spans 14 residues. V lost 1 base to trimming and J lost 3 bases, with 9 bases between them. CDR3 DNA (partial): TGTGCCAGCAGCTTAGCTGCAGAGGACTATGGC. Translated, it gives CASSLAAEDYG. The entire CDR3 reads CASSLAAEDYGYTF.

This clone was detected ten times or more. The read stops 3 residues short of the end of the CDR3; the missing end is completed from the germline J gene. The rearrangement uses TRBV29-1 and TRBJ2-3; 10 bases fit TRBD2. The V gene end was trimmed by 0 bases and the J gene end by 4 bases; junction bases not matched to a gene: 1. Per the germline V gene, CDR1 is SQVTM and CDR2 is ANQGSEA. The CDR3 is made up of 14 amino acids. This chain's CDR3 is CSVEEAGGADTQYF. The sequenced part of the CDR3 DNA is TGCAGCGTTGAAGAAGCGGGGGGGGCAGATACG.

This clone has only a few counts. The sequence runs out 3 residues before the end of the CDR3; the remainder is reconstructed from the germline J gene. This chain joins TRBV7-6 and TRBJ2-2; the match to TRBD2 covers 12 bases. Germline CDR1 SGHVS, CDR2 FNYEAQ. The CDR3 runs to 15 residues. Trimming removed 7 bases from V and 4 bases from J; junction bases left unmatched: 4. The CDR3 region is CASTRLAGATGELFF. The part of the CDR3 DNA that was read is TGTGCCAGCACCAGACTAGCGGGGGCCACCGGGGAG.

This clone was picked up many times. The sequence runs out 3 residues before the end of the CDR3; the remainder is reconstructed from the germline J gene. This chain links TRBV19 with TRBJ2-2, with a tentative D call TRBD1 (5 bases). Germline V lookup: CDR1 LNHDA, CDR2 SQIVND (reference sequence). Trimming cost V 5 bases and J 0 bases, with 10 bases left between them. This CDR3 contains 15 residues. The CDR3 bases that were read are TGTGCCAGTAGTCCCTGGACATCGAACACCGGGGAG. Amino acid sequence: CASSPWTSNTGE. The whole CDR3 protein is CASSPWTSNTGELFF.